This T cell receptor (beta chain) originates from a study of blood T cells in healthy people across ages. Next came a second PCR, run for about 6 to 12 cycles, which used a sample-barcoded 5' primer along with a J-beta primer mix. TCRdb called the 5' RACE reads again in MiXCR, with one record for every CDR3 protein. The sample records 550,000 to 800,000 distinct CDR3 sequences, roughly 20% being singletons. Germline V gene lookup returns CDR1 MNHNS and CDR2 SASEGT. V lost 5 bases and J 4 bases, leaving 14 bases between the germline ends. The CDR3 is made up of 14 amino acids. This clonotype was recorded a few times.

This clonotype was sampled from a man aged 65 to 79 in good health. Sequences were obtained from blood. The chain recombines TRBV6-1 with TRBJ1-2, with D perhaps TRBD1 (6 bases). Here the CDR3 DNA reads TGTGCCAGCAGTACAGGGAGTGGGATCTATGGCTACACCTTC. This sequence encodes CASSTGSGIYGYTF.